The next 19 T cell receptor beta chains were all read from a single sample in a study of CD8 T cells in ankylosing spondylitis. TCRdb passed the 5' RACE reads through MiXCR, listing each CDR3 protein once. The sample yields 200,000 to 300,000 distinct CDR3 sequences, over 9.5% seen once. Sample: blood, either unsorted or a sorted T cell fraction (not recorded which). The receptors come from a male donor with ankylosing spondylitis or in good health (not recorded which).

This clonotype has only a few counts. This chain connects TRBV5-1 to TRBJ2-2, with D perhaps being TRBD1 or TRBD2 (5 bases each). The germline V gene has CDR1 SGHRS and CDR2 YFSETQ. The ends were cut back, 6 bases at V and 0 bases at J, with 9 bases in the middle. This CDR3 spans 14 amino acids. In nucleotides, the CDR3 is TGCGCCAGCACCTCGGGGCCGAACACCGGGGAGCTGTTTTTT. Translated, it gives CASTSGPNTGELFF.

This clonotype was seen only a few times. The rearrangement joins TRBV10-3 to TRBJ1-1; no definite D call. The V and J ends lost 0 bases and 0 bases respectively, with 14 bases between them. Germline CDR1 ENHRY, CDR2 SYGVKD. The CDR3 is made up of 17 amino acids. The CDR3 DNA reads TGTGCCATCAGTGAGTCACATGGGGAGACCATGAACACTGAAGCTTTCTTT. Translated: CAISESHGETMNTEAFF.

At least ten counts were recorded for this clonotype. The chain uses TRBV5-1 and TRBJ2-7; D gene ambiguous. The germline V and J ends were trimmed by 0 bases and 0 bases, with 7 bases remaining between them. This CDR3 is 14 amino acids long. The germline CDR1 and CDR2 sequences are SGHRS and YFSETQ. CDR3 DNA sequence: TGCGCCAGCAGCTTGGTTGGGGACTCCTACGAGCAGTACTTC. It yields the protein CASSLVGDSYEQYF.

This clonotype was recorded many times. This chain links TRBV5-5 with TRBJ2-7; a possible D gene is TRBD1 (5 bases). Germline CDR1 SGHKS, CDR2 YYEKEE (reference sequence). The CDR3 consists of 14 residues. Trimming took off 6 bases at V and 3 bases at J, with 16 bases between the two ends. DNA of the CDR3: TGTGCCAGCAACCCACAGGTTACAGACTACGAGCAGTACTTC. Translation gives CASNPQVTDYEQYF.

V gene TRBV20-1 combines with J gene TRBJ1-5; 8 nucleotides align to TRBD1. Trimming cost V 4 bases and J 9 bases; bases outside gene matches: 17. Per germline, CDR1 DFQATT and CDR2 SNEGSKA (reference sequence). This CDR3 contains 16 residues. This CDR3 reads CSAILPGSGTGGPQHF. The CDR3 DNA follows: TGCAGTGCTATATTACCTGGATCCGGGACAGGAGGGCCCCAGCATTTT.

This clonotype was detected ten times or more. The chain's CDR3 is CASSLSGTQETQYF. The CDR3 nucleotides read TGCGCCAGCAGCTTGTCCGGGACACAAGAGACCCAGTACTTC. The V and J genes are TRBV5-1 and TRBJ2-5; possibly TRBD1 for D (6 bases). V was pared by 1 base and J by 2 bases, with 9 bases between. Germline lookup yields CDR1 SGHRS and CDR2 YFSETQ. The CDR3 runs 14 residues.

The chain employs TRBV3-1 and TRBJ2-7; perhaps D is TRBD1 or TRBD2 (5 bases each). CDR1 is LGHDT and CDR2 is YNNKEL in the germline V gene (reference sequence). The CDR3 is 14 residues long. Trimming left V 0 bases short and J 4 bases short, with 10 bases between. The CDR3 DNA reads as TGTGCCAGCAGCCAAGAAGGCAGGGAGTACGAGCAGTACTTC. As protein: CASSQEGREYEQYF.

This clonotype was seen many times. The genes are TRBV5-1 and TRBJ1-1; no definite D call. Germline V gene lookup returns CDR1 SGHRS and CDR2 YFSETQ. V was shortened by 2 bases and J by 4 bases, with 9 bases between the two germline ends. This CDR3 contains 13 residues. The CDR3 here is CASSFVRSTEAFF. As DNA, the CDR3 is TGCGCCAGCAGCTTCGTGCGGAGCACTGAAGCTTTCTTT.

This clonotype has a count of ten or more. The V call is TRBV5-1, the J call TRBJ2-5; the D gene is possibly TRBD2 (5 bases). From germline, CDR1 is SGHRS and CDR2 YFSETQ. The CDR3 sequence is 13 residues long. V was pared by 5 bases and J by 0 bases, with 8 bases between. The CDR3 bases are TGCGCCAGCAGATCCGGGAACCAAGAGACCCAGTACTTC. It yields the protein CASRSGNQETQYF.

This clonotype was recorded many times. The chain recombines TRBV5-1 with TRBJ2-7, with D uncertain. The CDR3 length is 14 residues. The germline V gene has CDR1 SGHRS and CDR2 YFSETQ. The germline V and J ends were trimmed by 0 bases and 3 bases, with 10 bases remaining between them. For the CDR3, the DNA is TGCGCCAGCAGCTTGGGCCAAAAAATCTACGAGCAGTACTTC. It encodes CASSLGQKIYEQYF.

This clonotype was picked up many times. This chain links TRBV19 with TRBJ2-7; 7 bases align to TRBD2. The CDR3 loop spans 14 amino acids. Per germline, CDR1 LNHDA and CDR2 SQIVND (reference sequence). After removal of 5 bases from V and 4 bases from J, the junction contained 8 bases not matched to a gene. CDR3 protein: CASSPLGEGYEQYF. DNA for the CDR3: TGTGCCAGTAGTCCCCTCGGGGAGGGTTACGAGCAGTACTTC.

This clonotype turned up a few times. The CDR3 here is CASSPGQPTFEQYF. The CDR3 DNA reads as TGCGCCAGCAGCCCAGGACAGCCTACGTTCGAGCAGTACTTC. The chain carries TRBV4-1 and TRBJ2-7, with D possibly TRBD1 on 6 matching bases. V gave up 4 bases and J gave up 6 bases, with 16 bases separating them. The CDR3 contains 14 residues. Germline loops: CDR1 MGHRA, CDR2 YSYEKL.

This clonotype was observed at least ten times. J is TRBJ2-2 and V is TRBV20-1, with D tentatively TRBD2 (5 bases). Germline CDR1 and CDR2: DFQATT and SNEGSKA (reference sequence). Trimming left V 2 bases short and J 4 bases short, with 11 bases between. The CDR3 loop spans 14 amino acids. The CDR3 reads CSARTASGTGELFF. CDR3 sequence (DNA): TGCAGTGCTAGAACAGCAAGCGGCACCGGGGAGCTGTTTTTT.

This clonotype has at least ten counts. The V gene is TRBV3-1, the J gene TRBJ2-1; 9 bases line up with TRBD2. J was trimmed by 8 bases and V by 4 bases; bases with no gene match: 6. The CDR3 totals 14 residues. Germline V CDR1 and CDR2: LGHDT, YNNKEL (reference sequence). Written as DNA, the CDR3 is TGTGCCAGCAGCCGGTATGGCGGGGGGGATGAGCAGTTCTTC. Translating gives CASSRYGGGDEQFF.

There are many counts of this clonotype. CDR3 nucleotides: TGTGCCAGCAGTTATACAGGTTCGAACACCGGGGAGCTGTTTTTT. Its protein product is CASSYTGSNTGELFF. This chain connects TRBV12-3 or TRBV12-4 to TRBJ2-2; D may be TRBD1 (5 bases). The CDR3 totals 15 residues. Between the trimmed V and J ends, which lost 4 bases and 0 bases, there was a span of 9 bases.

This clonotype appeared many times. CDR3 loop: CASSLGTGANEKLFF. The CDR3 region has the DNA TGTGCCAGCAGTTTGGGGACAGGGGCCAATGAAAAACTGTTTTTT. The rearrangement uses TRBV12-3 or TRBV12-4 and TRBJ1-4, with 10 bases that match TRBD1. The CDR3 totals 15 residues. The ends lost 3 bases at V and 5 bases at J; junction bases unmatched: 3.

This clonotype was counted at least ten times. CDR3 amino acids: CASSLSFTGWETQYF. CDR3 in DNA: TGTGCCAGCAGCCTTTCTTTTACAGGGTGGGAGACCCAGTACTTC. The V and J genes are TRBV4-2 and TRBJ2-5, with a possible D match to TRBD1 (6 bases). Germline CDR1 LGHNA, CDR2 YNFKEQ. The V end was cut by 4 bases, the J end by 5 bases, with 17 bases between. CDR3 length equals 15 residues.

This clonotype occurred many times. The chain employs TRBV4-1 and TRBJ1-2, with a possible D match to TRBD1 (5 bases). Trimming removed 0 bases at V and 8 bases at J, with 19 bases between. Germline-derived CDR1 and CDR2 are MGHRA and YSYEKL. This CDR3 contains 16 residues. The CDR3 here is CASSQDRAGRGLGYTF. CDR3 nucleotide sequence: TGCGCCAGCAGCCAAGATAGGGCAGGGCGAGGGTTAGGCTACACCTTC.

The sample holds many counts of this clonotype. The V call is TRBV12-3 or TRBV12-4, the J call TRBJ1-1; maybe TRBD1 (5 bases). The CDR3 has 12 residues. Trimming took 6 bases from V and 6 from J, leaving 11 bases between them. Here the CDR3 DNA reads TGTGCCAGCAGCCAGGGCAGTTCTGAAGCTTTCTTT. Protein: CASSQGSSEAFF.